Reported below is one T cell receptor (beta chain). Its antigen is not known. This sample is part of a study of identical twins. The study, taken as a whole, reports: Researchers caution that invariant MAIT and iNKT cells could partly confound zero-insertion analyses. A lower insertion count was a feature of abundant cord blood beta clonotypes, with no such feature in memory repertoires. Rather than following the same donors, the conclusions depended on cross-sectional statistical analysis.

Healthy Caucasians were all of the donors. Each CDR3 protein gets one entry after TCRdb re-called the 5' RACE reads with MiXCR. The table lists about 240,000 distinct CDR3 sequences, 10% to 13% of them singletons. V lost 2 bases and J lost 9, with 17 bases in between. Per the germline V gene, CDR1 is LNHDA and CDR2 is SQIVND (reference sequence). This CDR3 is built from 16 residues. The receptor was isolated from a man between 45 and 60 years old in good health. Sequencing was carried out using memory T cells sorted from blood. The genes are TRBV19 and TRBJ1-6; D uncertain. Written as DNA, the CDR3 is TGTGCCAGTAGTATACTATCGGTCGGAATCGGTTCACCCCTCCACTTT. Amino acids: CASSILSVGIGSPLHF.